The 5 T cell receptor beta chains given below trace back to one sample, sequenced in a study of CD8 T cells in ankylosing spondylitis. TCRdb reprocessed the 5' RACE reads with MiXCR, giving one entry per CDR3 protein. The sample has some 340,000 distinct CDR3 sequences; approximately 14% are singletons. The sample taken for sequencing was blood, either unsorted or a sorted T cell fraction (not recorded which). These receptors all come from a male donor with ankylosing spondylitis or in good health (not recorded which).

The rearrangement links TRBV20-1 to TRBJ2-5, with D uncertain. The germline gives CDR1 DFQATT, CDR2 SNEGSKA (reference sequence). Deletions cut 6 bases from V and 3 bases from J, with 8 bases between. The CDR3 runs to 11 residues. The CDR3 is CSAGMEETQYF. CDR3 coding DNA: TGCAGTGCGGGGATGGAAGAGACCCAGTACTTC.

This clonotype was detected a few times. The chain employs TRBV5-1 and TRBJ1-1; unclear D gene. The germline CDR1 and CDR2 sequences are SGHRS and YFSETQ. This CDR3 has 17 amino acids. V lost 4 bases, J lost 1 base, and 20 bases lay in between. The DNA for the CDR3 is TGCGCCAGCAGCCCCGGAATCTTCAGGACCGCGAACACTGAAGCTTTCTTT. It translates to CASSPGIFRTANTEAFF.

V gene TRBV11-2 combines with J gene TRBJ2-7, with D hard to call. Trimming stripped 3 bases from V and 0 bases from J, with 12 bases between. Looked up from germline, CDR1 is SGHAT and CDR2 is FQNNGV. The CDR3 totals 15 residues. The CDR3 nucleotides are TGTGCCAGCAGCTTTGGAGCGACGAGCTCCTACGAGCAGTACTTC. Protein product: CASSFGATSSYEQYF.

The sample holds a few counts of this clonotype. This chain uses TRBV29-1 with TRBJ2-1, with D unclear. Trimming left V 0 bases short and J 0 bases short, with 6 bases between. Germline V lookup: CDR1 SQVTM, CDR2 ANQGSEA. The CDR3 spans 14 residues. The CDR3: CSVEERVSYNEQFF. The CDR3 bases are TGCAGCGTTGAAGAAAGGGTCTCCTACAATGAGCAGTTCTTC.

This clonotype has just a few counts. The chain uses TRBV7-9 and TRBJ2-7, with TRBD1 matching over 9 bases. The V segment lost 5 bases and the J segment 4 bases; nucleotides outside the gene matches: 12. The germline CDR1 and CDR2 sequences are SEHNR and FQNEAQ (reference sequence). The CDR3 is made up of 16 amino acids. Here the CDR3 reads CASSRFETGGLYEQYF. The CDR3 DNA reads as TGTGCCAGCAGCCGATTTGAGACAGGGGGTCTATACGAGCAGTACTTC.